These T cell receptor beta chains were read from a single sample in a study of cytotoxic CD8 clonotypes in ibrutinib-treated CLL. Clones were sequenced by immunoSEQ multiplex PCR, and TCRdb holds only the in-frame ones, with some missing. The table has a few hundred thousand clones, 70% seen once. Sequenced material: PBMCs, taken after 24 months of ibrutinib treatment. These TCRs come from a human donor with chronic lymphocytic leukemia. Both conserved end residues are part of each CDR3.

TRBV30 | CAWSDGTGDDEQYF
TRBV19 | CASGMWGGQISGANVLTF
TRBV25-1 | CASGGANYGYTF
TRBV9 | CASSVAGVQNQPQHF
TRBV7-9 | CASSWGTVEQYF
TRBV28 | CASSLDSRGHLYEQYF
TRBV29-1 | CSVEDPGFTDTQYF
TRBV15 | CATRGITAGYNYGYTF
TRBV11-2 | CASSLRGRPALNTEAFF
TRBV9 | CASSVGGRSHNEQFF
TRBV29-1 | CSADPTSTDTQYF
TRBV27 | CASSLSPSPNQPQHF
TRBV27 | CASAGVHTEAFF
TRBV19 | CASSNIEGDTEAFF
TRBV7-2 | CASSLSGRLVYEQYF
TRBV7-6 | CASSLVLVSTDTQYF
TRBV7-2 | CASSLALGNNEQFF
TRBV6-6 | CASTTSRTNHYGYTF
TRBV6-5 | CASSYRATYNEQYF
TRBV5-1 | CASSLEPARYGYTF
TRBV2 | CASRRTGAPQETQYF
TRBV9 | CASSSGTSLSGANVLTF
TRBV14 | CASSQETEQYF
TRBV4-1 | CASSQGFPSGRAVEDF
TRBV19 | CASSLSGTSGLSGELFF
TRBV28 | CASSLATGKSNQPQHF
TRBV30 | CAWSLAQGLWFF
TRBV6-5 | CASSSQRGETQYF